This record concerns one T cell receptor beta chain sequence. Its antigen is unidentified. Here immunoSEQ multiplex PCR was the method, and the copy in TCRdb shows in-frame clones only, minus some. This table holds tens of thousands of clones, 96% found once. These data belong to a study of cytomegalovirus exposure and HLA in healthy donors. Study in general: Per a later analysis, the approximately 690 first-cohort and under 150 validation repertoires shared one platform. Whole-study results and caveats: Most TCR sequences were rare, but some public TCRs occurred in many donors. The study recorded 164 TCR beta chains that were cytomegalovirus-associated.

Trimming left V 2 bases short and J 0 bases short, with 16 bases between. In germline, CDR1 is LGHNA, CDR2 YSLEER. The CDR3 contains 17 residues. The chain joins TRBV4-3 to TRBJ1-1; maybe TRBD1 (5 bases). This receptor was identified in a man aged 18 to 35 in good health and CMV-seronegative. The material sequenced was PBMCs. The CDR3 DNA reads as TGCGCCAGCAGCCAAACCCCTCACCGACAGATGAACACTGAAGCTTTCTTT. It translates to CASSQTPHRQMNTEAFF.